A selection of T cell receptor beta chains follows, all from one sample in a study of vaccination effects on CD4 cells after COVID-19. Method: immunoSEQ multiplex PCR; TCRdb's copy keeps in-frame clones and lacks some. The sample has 37,000 or so clones; about 70% are singletons. For these TCRs, the target antigens are not known. Here the sequenced sample was CD4+ T cells from PBMCs cultured with HCoV-OC43 spike peptides, taken before COVID-19 vaccination. The receptors stem from a human donor who received a COVID-19 vaccine. CDR3s include the opening cysteine and the closing phenylalanine or tryptophan. Fields, in order: clone size, D gene, V gene, J gene, CDR3 protein, CDR3 DNA. A D gene is named only where the DNA matches it firmly. Not every row has a clone size; where given, it reads once, few, many or a size class.

.	TRBD1	TRBV19	TRBJ1-2	CASSTGTGDGYTF	TGTGCCAGTAGTACCGGGACAGGGGATGGCTACACCTTC
.	TRBD1	TRBV2	TRBJ1-4	CASSRRATGSGEKLFF	TGTGCCAGCAGTAGACGAGCGACAGGGAGTGGGGAAAAACTGTTTTTT
.	TRBD2	TRBV6-4	TRBJ2-3	CASRLAGDTDTQYF	TGTGCCAGCAGACTAGCGGGGGACACAGATACGCAGTATTTT
.	TRBD1	TRBV30	TRBJ2-3	CAWSGHRGRTDTQYF	TGTGCCTGGAGTGGCCACAGGGGGCGGACAGATACGCAGTATTTT
.	.	TRBV24-1	TRBJ1-5	CATGASGTRNQPQHF	TGTGCCACTGGGGCTTCAGGGACAAGGAATCAGCCCCAGCATTTT
medium-sized	TRBD2	TRBV9	TRBJ2-3	CASSVQRGGIDTQYF	TGTGCCAGCAGCGTACAGCGGGGGGGCATCGATACGCAGTATTTT
.	.	TRBV11-3	TRBJ2-7	CASSLNRDHEQYF	TGTGCCAGCAGCTTAAACAGGGACCACGAGCAGTACTTC
.	.	TRBV2	TRBJ1-6	CASSAAKIYNSPLHF	TGTGCCAGCAGTGCCGCCAAGATCTATAATTCACCCCTCCACTTT
.	TRBD2	TRBV25-1	TRBJ2-7	CASSDGGESYEQYF	TGTGCCAGCAGTGATGGGGGGGAATCCTACGAGCAGTACTTC
once	TRBD2	TRBV7-8	TRBJ2-7	CASSLGPSGTQYF	TGTGCCAGCAGCCTAGGGCCTAGCGGAACCCAGTACTTC
medium-sized	.	TRBV4-1	TRBJ2-7	CASSQGTLSYSYEQYF	TGCGCCAGCAGCCAAGGTACGCTCAGCTACTCCTACGAGCAGTACTTC
.	.	TRBV2	TRBJ1-5	CASTPQNSNQPQHF	TGTGCCAGCACCCCTCAGAATAGCAATCAGCCCCAGCATTTT
.	.	TRBV19	TRBJ2-7	CASSIVGRPTYEQYF	TGTGCCAGTAGTATCGTGGGGCGCCCCACCTACGAGCAGTACTTC
.	.	TRBV11-3	TRBJ2-1	CASSLGQSAEQFF	TGTGCCAGCAGCTTAGGACAGTCAGCTGAGCAGTTCTTC
.	.	TRBV11-2	TRBJ1-6	CASSKGHYNSPLHF	TGTGCCAGCAGTAAGGGACATTATAATTCACCCCTCCACTTT
.	TRBD2	TRBV4-1	TRBJ2-3	CASSPQGLARASTDTQYF	TGCGCCAGCAGCCCCCAAGGACTAGCGAGAGCTAGCACAGATACGCAGTATTTT